These 10 T cell receptor beta chains originate from one sample sequenced in a study of blood T cell repertoires in COVID-19. Some clones are missing from TCRdb's copy, which holds only in-frame ones; the method was immunoSEQ multiplex PCR. The sample yields 90,000 to 150,000 clones, about 85% seen once. The sequenced material came from peripheral blood. These receptors all stem from a human donor in a cohort sampled during active COVID-19.

This chain links TRBV11-1 with TRBJ2-7; the match to TRBD2 covers 7 bases. Trimming at V came to 4 bases and at J to 3 bases, leaving 12 bases not matched to a gene. Germline lookup yields CDR1 SGHAT and CDR2 FQDESV (reference sequence). The CDR3 consists of 16 residues. The CDR3 coding sequence is TGTGCCAGCAGCTCCCCGGGGGGTCTGGGCCTCTACGAGCAGTACTTC. Translating gives CASSSPGGLGLYEQYF.

The rearrangement uses TRBV5-4 and TRBJ2-7; perhaps TRBD2 as D (6 bases). Trimming stripped 5 bases from V and 5 bases from J, with 20 bases between. From germline, CDR1 is SGHNT and CDR2 YYREEE (reference sequence). The length of the CDR3 is 15 residues. CDR3 coding DNA: TGTGCCAGCAGACCCTCCCCGGAGGGGAGGCACGAGCAGTACTTC. It translates to CASRPSPEGRHEQYF.

In this sample, this clone turned up once. The chain couples TRBV28 to TRBJ1-4, with a tentative D call TRBD1 (5 bases). Germline V lookup: CDR1 MDHEN, CDR2 SYDVKM. V lost 2 bases, J lost 10 bases, and 11 bases lay in between. The CDR3 is made up of 13 amino acids. This CDR3 is CASSLQGPVKLFF. The CDR3 nucleotides are TGTGCCAGCAGTTTACAGGGCCCGGTAAAACTGTTTTTT.

V gene TRBV19 combines with J gene TRBJ2-1, with TRBD1 matching 8 bases. Germline V gene data show CDR1 as LNHDA and CDR2 as SQIVND (reference sequence). V lost 5 bases and J lost 6; bases outside the gene matches: 12. This CDR3 has 16 residues. For the CDR3, the DNA is TGTGCCAGTAGTGCAACCCGGACAGGGATAGGCAATGAGCAGTTCTTC. This sequence encodes CASSATRTGIGNEQFF.

This clone has a single count. This rearrangement joins TRBV11-3 to TRBJ1-1, with a tentative D call TRBD1 (5 bases). The CDR3 has 14 residues. The V gene lost 5 bases and the J gene lost 7 bases, with 17 bases spanning the gap. Germline V gene sequence: CDR1 SGHNT, CDR2 YENEEA. CDR3 region: CASSPRDESGEAFF. The CDR3 bases are TGTGCCAGCAGCCCGCGGGACGAGTCAGGTGAAGCTTTCTTT.

The chain joins TRBV7-3 to TRBJ2-1; unclear D gene. The V end was cut by 5 bases, the J end by 0 bases, with 14 bases between. The CDR3 length is 16 residues. Germline CDR1 reads SGHTA; CDR2 reads FQGTGA. The CDR3 here is CASSPSLLISYNEQFF. In DNA, the CDR3 is TGTGCCAGCAGCCCCAGTCTGCTTATCTCCTACAATGAGCAGTTCTTC.

V gene TRBV19 combines with J gene TRBJ1-2; 8 bases align to TRBD1. The germline V gene encodes CDR1 LNHDA and CDR2 SQIVND (reference sequence). This CDR3 is built from 13 residues. After removal of 4 bases from V and 5 bases from J, the junction contained 3 bases not matched to a gene. This CDR3 is CASSTGQGYGYTF. The CDR3 nucleotides read TGTGCCAGTAGTACCGGACAGGGATATGGCTACACCTTC.

This clone was seen repeatedly, ten times or more. CDR3 nucleotides: TGTGCCAGCAGTAGAGGGAACAATCAGCCCCAGCATTTT. It codes for CASSRGNNQPQHF. This chain links TRBV6-5 with TRBJ1-5; D ambiguous. Per the germline V gene, CDR1 is MNHEY and CDR2 is SVGAGI. The ends were cut back, 5 bases at V and 3 bases at J, with 8 bases in the middle. The CDR3 has 13 amino acids.

The table lists this clone with a few counts. The chain uses TRBV5-1 and TRBJ1-4; D is undetermined. The ends were cut back, 1 base at V and 3 bases at J, with 7 bases in the middle. CDR3 size: 14 residues. The germline CDR1 and CDR2 sequences are SGHRS and YFSETQ. The CDR3 coding sequence is TGCGCCAGCAGCTTGAACACCGCTAATGAAAAACTGTTTTTT. It specifies CASSLNTANEKLFF. Using reference TRBV5-1 and TRBJ1-4 for the parts outside the CDR3, the full variable domain is KAGVTQTPRYLIKTRGQQVTLSCSPISGHRSVSWYQQTPGQGLQFLFEYFSETQRNKGNFPGRFSGRQFSNSRSEMNVSTLELGDSALYLCASSLNTANEKLFFGSGTQLSVL.

This rearrangement joins TRBV3-1 (or the pseudogene TRBV3-2) to TRBJ2-5; D might be TRBD2 (7 bases). Deletions cut 0 bases from V and 5 bases from J, with 13 bases between. CDR3 length equals 15 residues. Per germline, CDR1 LGHDT and CDR2 YNNKEL (reference sequence). CDR3 sequence: CASSQELGGGETQYF. The CDR3 DNA is TGTGCCAGCAGCCAAGAGCTGGGCGGGGGCGAGACCCAGTACTTC.